The text below deals with one TCR beta chain. Antigen: not known. The data originate from a study of PD-1 blockade in classical Hodgkin lymphoma. Assay used: immunoSEQ multiplex PCR; TCRdb lists only in-frame clones, some missing. The data hold about 12,000 clones, with under 85% observed a single time. Exposure to brentuximab vedotin varied, and each patient had relapsed following autologous stem cell transplantation. Magnetic negative selection of thawed PBMCs was the method by which CD4+ T cells were purified. Whole-study findings and limits: Complete responders started with a diversity level that resembled newly diagnosed patients at baseline.

CDR3 length equals 15 residues. Trimming took off 5 bases at V and 1 base at J, with 12 bases between the two ends. Germline V CDR1 and CDR2: MNHEY, SVGAGI. The sequence was collected from a human donor with classical Hodgkin lymphoma. The starting material was CD4+ T cells from blood, obtained at baseline. The chain is built from TRBV6-5 and TRBJ2-4; D might be TRBD1 (6 bases). The CDR3 bases are TGTGCCAGCAGTCCGACAGGCCGCGCCAAAAACATTCAGTACTTC. It yields the protein CASSPTGRAKNIQYF.